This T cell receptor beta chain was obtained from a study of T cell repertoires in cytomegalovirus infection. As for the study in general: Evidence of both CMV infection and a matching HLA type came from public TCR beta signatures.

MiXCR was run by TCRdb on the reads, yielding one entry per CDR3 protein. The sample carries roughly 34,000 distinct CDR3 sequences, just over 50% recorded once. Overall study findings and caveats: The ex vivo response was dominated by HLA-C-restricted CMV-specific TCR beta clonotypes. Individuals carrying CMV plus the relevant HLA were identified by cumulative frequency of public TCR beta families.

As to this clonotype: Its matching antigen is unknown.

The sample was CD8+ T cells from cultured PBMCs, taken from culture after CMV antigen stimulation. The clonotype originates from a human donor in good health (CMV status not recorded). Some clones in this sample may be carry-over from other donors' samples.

The CDR3 loop reads CASSLRKGEKLFF. The CDR3, as DNA: TGCGCCAGCAGCCTCCGAAAAGGTGAAAAACTGTTTTTT. The chain carries TRBV5-1 and TRBJ1-4; D not resolved. Trimming removed 4 bases at V and 7 bases at J, with 11 bases between. The CDR3 is made up of 13 amino acids. Germline lookup yields CDR1 SGHRS and CDR2 YFSETQ.